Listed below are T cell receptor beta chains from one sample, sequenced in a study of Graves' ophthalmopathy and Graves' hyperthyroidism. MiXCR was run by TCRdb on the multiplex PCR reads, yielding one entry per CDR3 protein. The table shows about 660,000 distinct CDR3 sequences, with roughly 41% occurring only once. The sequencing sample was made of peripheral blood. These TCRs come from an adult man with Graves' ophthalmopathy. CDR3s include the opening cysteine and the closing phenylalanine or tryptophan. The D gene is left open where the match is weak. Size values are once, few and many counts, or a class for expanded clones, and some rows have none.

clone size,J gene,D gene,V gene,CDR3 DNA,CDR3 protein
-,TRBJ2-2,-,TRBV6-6,TGTGCCAGCAGTTACGTACTCAGGGATGGTGGCACCGGGGAGCTGTTTTTT,CASSYVLRDGGTGELFF
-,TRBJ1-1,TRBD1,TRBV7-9,TGTGCCAGCAGCGGTCCCTCCGATGGGGGTGTACGGACAGGGGGAAACGCTGAAGCTTTCTTT,CASSGPSDGGVRTGGNAEAFF
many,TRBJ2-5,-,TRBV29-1,TGCAGCGTCCTACATACAATAAGGGAGACCCAGTACTTC,CSVLHTIRETQYF
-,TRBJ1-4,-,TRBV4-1,TGCGCCAGCAGCCCAGGAATGGGGCCAACTAATGAAAAACTGTTTTTT,CASSPGMGPTNEKLFF
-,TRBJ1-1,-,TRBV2,TGTGCCAGCTGGTCGGGCGGCAAGAACACTGAAGCTTTCTTT,CASWSGGKNTEAFF
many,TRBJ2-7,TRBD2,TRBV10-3,TGTGCCATCAGTGAGGGGACTAGCGGCTACGAGCAGTACTTC,CAISEGTSGYEQYF
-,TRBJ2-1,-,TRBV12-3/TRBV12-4,TGTGCCAGCTCCCCGGGCAGGGATTGGGTTTGGGGGCAGTTCTTC,CASSPGRDWVWGQFF
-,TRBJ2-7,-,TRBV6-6,TGTGCCAGCAGCGGGAGCGTCTACGAGCAGTACTTC,CASSGSVYEQYF
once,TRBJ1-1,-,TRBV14,TGTGCCAGCAGCCAAGATATATCGACCGCGCCCACTGAAGCTTTCTTT,CASSQDISTAPTEAFF
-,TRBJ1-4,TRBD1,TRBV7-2,TGTGCCTGCAGCTTACGACAGGGAACTAATGAAAAACTGTTTTTT,CACSLRQGTNEKLFF
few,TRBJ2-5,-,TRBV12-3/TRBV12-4,TGTGCCAGCTATTTGACTAGAAAAGAGACCCAGTACTTC,CASYLTRKETQYF
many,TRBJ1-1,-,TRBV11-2,TGTGCCAGCAGCTTAGATACAGGGAGAAGTGAAGCTTTCTTT,CASSLDTGRSEAFF
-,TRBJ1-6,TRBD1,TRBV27,TGTGCCACTTCGACAGGGGGAAATTCACCCCTCCACTTT,CATSTGGNSPLHF
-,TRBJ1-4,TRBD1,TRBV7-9,TGTCCCAGCAGCCCGACAGGGGGCCGGCAAGAAAAACTGTTTTTT,CPSSPTGGRQEKLFF
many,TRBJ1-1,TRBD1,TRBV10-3,TGTGCCATCAGTGAGTCCGGGACAGGGAGTTTATTGGTGGGGGCTTTCTTT,CAISESGTGSLLVGAFF
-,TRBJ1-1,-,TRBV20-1,TGCAGTGCCCGGGGGGGCAGGGACACTGAAGCTTTCTTT,CSARGGRDTEAFF